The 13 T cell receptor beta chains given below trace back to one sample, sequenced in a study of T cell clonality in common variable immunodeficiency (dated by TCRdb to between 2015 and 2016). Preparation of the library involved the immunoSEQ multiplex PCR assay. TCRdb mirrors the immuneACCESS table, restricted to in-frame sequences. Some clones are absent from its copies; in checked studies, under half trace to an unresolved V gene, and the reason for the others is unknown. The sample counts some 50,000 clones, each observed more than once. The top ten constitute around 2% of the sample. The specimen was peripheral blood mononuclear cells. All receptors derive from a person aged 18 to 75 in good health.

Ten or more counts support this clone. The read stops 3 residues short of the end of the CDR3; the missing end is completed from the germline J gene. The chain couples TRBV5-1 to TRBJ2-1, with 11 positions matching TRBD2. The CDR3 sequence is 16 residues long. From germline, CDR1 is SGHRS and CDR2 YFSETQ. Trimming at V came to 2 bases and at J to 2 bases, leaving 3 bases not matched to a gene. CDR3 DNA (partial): TGCGCCAGCAGCTTCTCGACTAGCGGGGCCTACAATGAG. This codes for CASSFSTSGAYNE. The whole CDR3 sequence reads CASSFSTSGAYNEQFF.

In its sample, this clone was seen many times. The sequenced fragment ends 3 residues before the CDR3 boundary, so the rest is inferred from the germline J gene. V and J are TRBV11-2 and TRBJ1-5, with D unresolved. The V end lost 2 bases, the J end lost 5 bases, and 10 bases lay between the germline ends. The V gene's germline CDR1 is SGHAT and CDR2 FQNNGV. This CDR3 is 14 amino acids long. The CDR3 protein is CASSLRPRDQPQHF. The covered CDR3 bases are TGTGCCAGCAGCTTACGTCCGAGGGATCAGCCC.

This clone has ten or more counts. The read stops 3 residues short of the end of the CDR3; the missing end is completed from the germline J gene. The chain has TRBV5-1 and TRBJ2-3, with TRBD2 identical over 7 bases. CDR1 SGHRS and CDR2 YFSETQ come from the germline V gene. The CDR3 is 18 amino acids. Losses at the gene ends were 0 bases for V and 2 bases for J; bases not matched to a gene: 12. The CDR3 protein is CASSLVDGRGGYTDTQYF. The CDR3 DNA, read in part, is TGCGCCAGCAGCTTGGTGGATGGTCGCGGGGGATACACAGATACG.

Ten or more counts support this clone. The DNA read from the CDR3 is TGTGCCAGCAGTGAAGCGTGGCAGATTTATGAG. Amino acid sequence: CASSEAWQIYE. The complete CDR3 reads CASSEAWQIYEQFF. The chain links TRBV6-1 to TRBJ2-1, with D unclear. The read comes to an end 3 residues before the CDR3 does, leaving the germline J gene to fill in the end. This CDR3 has 14 residues. Germline V lookup: CDR1 MNHNS, CDR2 SASEGT. Trimming cost V 0 bases and J 8 bases, with 11 bases left between them.

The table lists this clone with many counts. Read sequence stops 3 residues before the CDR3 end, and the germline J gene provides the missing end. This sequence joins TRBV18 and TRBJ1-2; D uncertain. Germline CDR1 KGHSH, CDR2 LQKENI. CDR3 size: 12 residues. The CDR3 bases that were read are TGTGCCAGCTCGCCTACTGCCATAGGC. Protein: CASSPTAIG. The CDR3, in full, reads CASSPTAIGYTF. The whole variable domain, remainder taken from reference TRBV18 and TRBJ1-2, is NAGVMQNPRHLVRRRGQEARLRCSPMKGHSHVYWYRQLPEEGLKFMVYLQKENIIDESGMPKERFSAEFPKEGPSILRIQQVVRGDSAAYFCASSPTAIGYTFGSGTRLTVV.

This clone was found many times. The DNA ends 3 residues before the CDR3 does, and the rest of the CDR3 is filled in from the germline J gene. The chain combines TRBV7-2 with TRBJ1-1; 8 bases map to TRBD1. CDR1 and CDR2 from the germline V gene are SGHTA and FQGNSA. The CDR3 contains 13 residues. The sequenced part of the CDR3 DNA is TGTGCCAGCAGCTTAGGAGGGACAGGAGGC. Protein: CASSLGGTGG. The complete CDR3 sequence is CASSLGGTGGAFF.

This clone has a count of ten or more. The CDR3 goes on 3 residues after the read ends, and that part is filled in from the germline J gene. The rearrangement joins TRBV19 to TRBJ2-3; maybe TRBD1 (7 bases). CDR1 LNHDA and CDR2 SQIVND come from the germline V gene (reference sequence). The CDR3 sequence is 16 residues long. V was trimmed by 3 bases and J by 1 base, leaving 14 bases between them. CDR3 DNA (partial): TGTGCCAGTAGTATCCGTCAGGGGGGAGGCACAGATACG. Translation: CASSIRQGGGTDT. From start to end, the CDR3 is CASSIRQGGGTDTQYF.

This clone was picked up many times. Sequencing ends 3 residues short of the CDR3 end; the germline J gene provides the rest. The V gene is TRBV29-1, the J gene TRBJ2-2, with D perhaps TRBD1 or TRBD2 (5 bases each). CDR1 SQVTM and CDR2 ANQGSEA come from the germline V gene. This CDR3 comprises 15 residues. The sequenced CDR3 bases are TGCAGCGTTGTATTAGGGAGCTCTGGGGCCAACGTG. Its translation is CSVVLGSSGANV. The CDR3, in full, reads CSVVLGSSGANVLFF.

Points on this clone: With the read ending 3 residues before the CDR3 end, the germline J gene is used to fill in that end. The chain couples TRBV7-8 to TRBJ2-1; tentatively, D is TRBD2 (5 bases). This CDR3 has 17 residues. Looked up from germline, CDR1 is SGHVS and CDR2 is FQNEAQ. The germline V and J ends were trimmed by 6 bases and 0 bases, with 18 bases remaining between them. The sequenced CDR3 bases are TGTGCCAGCAGTCCGAACCTGCGGGCGAGCTCCTACAATGAG. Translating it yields CASSPNLRASSYNE. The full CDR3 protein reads CASSPNLRASSYNEQFF.

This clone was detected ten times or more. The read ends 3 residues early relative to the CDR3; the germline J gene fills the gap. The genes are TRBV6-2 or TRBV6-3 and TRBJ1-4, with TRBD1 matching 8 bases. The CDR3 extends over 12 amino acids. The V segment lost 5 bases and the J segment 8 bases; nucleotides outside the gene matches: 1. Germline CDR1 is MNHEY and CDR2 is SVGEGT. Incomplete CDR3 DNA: TGTGCCAGCAGTAGGACAGGGGAAAAA. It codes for CASSRTGEK. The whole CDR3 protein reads CASSRTGEKLFF.

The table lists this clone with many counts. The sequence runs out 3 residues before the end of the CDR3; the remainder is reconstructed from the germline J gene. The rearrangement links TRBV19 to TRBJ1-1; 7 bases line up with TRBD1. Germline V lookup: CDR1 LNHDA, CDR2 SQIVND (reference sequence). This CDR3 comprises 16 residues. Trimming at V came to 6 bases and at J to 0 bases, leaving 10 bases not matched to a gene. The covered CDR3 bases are TGTGCCAGTAGCCCAACAGGGGTCGGAATGAACACTGAA. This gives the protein CASSPTGVGMNTE. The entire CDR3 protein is CASSPTGVGMNTEAFF.

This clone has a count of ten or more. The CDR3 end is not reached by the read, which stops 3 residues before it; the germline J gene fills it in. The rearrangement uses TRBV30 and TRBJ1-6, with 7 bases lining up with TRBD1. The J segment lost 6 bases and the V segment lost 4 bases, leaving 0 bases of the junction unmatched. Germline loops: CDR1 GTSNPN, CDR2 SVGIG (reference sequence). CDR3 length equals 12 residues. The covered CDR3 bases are TGTGCCTGGAACAGGGGTAATTCACCC. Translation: CAWNRGNSP. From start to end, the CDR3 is CAWNRGNSPLHF.

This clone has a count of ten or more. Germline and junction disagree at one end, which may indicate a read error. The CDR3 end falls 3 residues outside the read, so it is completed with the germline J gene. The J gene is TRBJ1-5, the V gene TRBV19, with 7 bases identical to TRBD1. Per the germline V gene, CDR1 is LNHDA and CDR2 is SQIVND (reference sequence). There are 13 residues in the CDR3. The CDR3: CATRQGSIQPQHF. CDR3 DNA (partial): TGTGCCACCAGACAGGGTAGCATTCAGCCC.